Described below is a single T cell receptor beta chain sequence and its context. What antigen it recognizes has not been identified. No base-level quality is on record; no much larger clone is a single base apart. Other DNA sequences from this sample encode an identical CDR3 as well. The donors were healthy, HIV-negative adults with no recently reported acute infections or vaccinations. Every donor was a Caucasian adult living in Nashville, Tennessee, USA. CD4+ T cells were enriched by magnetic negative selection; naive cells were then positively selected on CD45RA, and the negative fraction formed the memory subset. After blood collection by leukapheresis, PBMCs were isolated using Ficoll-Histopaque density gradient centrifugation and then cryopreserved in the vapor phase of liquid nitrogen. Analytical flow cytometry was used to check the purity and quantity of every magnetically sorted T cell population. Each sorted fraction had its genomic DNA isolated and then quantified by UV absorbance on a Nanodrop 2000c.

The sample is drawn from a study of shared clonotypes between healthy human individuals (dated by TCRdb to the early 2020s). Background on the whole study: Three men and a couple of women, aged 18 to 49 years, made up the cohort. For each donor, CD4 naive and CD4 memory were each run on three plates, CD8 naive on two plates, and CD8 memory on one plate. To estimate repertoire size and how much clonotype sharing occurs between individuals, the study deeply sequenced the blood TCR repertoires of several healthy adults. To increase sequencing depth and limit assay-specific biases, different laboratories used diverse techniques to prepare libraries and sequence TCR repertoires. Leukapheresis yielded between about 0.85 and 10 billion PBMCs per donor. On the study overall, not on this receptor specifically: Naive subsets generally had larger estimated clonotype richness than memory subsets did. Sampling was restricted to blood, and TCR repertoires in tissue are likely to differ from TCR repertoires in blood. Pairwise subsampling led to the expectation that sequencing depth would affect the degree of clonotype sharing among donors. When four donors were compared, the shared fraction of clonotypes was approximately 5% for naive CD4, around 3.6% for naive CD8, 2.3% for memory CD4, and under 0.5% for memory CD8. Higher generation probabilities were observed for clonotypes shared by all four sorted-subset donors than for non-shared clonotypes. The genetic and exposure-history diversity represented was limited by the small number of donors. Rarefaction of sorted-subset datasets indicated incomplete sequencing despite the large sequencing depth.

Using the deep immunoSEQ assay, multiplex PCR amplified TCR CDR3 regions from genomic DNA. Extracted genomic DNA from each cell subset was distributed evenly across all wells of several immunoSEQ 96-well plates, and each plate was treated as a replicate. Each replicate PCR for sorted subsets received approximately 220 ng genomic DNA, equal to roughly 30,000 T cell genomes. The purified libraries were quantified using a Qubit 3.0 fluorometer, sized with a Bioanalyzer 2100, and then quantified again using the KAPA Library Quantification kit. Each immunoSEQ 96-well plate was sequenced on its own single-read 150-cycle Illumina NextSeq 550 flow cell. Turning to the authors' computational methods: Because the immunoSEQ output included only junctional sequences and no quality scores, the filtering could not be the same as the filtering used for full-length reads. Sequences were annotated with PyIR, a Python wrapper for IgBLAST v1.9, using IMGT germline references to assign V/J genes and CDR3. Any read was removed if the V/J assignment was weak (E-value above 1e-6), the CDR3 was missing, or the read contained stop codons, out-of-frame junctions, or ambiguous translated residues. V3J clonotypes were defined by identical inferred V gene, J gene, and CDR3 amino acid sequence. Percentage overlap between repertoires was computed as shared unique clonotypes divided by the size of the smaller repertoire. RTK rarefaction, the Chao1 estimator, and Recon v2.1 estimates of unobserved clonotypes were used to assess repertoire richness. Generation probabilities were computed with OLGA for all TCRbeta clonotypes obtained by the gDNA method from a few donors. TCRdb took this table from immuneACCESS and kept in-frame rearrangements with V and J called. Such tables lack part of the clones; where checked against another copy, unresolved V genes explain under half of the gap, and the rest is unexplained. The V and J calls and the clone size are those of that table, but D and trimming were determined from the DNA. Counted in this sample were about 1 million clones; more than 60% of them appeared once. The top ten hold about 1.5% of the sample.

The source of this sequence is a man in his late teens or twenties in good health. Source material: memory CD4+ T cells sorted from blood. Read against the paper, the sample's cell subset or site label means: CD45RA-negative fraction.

The CDR3 reads CASSESGSSYEQYF. The nucleotide sequence reads as follows: TGCGCCAGCAGTGAATCAGGGAGCTCCTACGAGCAGTACTTC. The V and J segments used are TRBV10-1 and TRBJ2-7; the D element might be TRBD1 or TRBD2, as each aligns at 5 bases. Spanning cysteine to phenylalanine, the CDR3 consists of 14 amino acids. CDR3 DNA only is kept here, 42 bases in frame from base 1. V is pared back by 3 bases and J by 0 bases, with 9 bases lying between the germline termini. The germline V gene (reference sequence) supplies CDR1 WNHNN and CDR2 SYGVQD.